The 22 T cell receptor beta chains presented below share a single source sample, sequenced in a study of blood T cell repertoires in COVID-19. TCRdb's copy holds only in-frame clones and misses some; the assay was immunoSEQ multiplex PCR. This sample has 65,000 to 80,000 clones, with approximately 82% found just once. Sequencing input: peripheral blood. The origin of the receptors is a human donor in a cohort sampled during active COVID-19.

The V call is TRBV18, the J call TRBJ1-5; D perhaps matches TRBD1 (6 bases). CDR3 length: 14 residues. Trimming took 1 base from V and 6 from J, leaving 10 bases between them. Germline V CDR1 and CDR2: KGHSH, LQKENI. CDR3 coding DNA: TGTGCCAGCTCACCACTTAGGGGGGGTCAGCCCCAGCATTTT. Its protein product is CASSPLRGGQPQHF.

The chain combines TRBV27 with TRBJ1-2; 8 nucleotides match TRBD1. Germline-derived CDR1 and CDR2 are MNHEY and SMNVEV (reference sequence). This CDR3 spans 16 amino acids. Germline trimming cut 3 bases from V and 3 bases from J; bases unmatched to any gene: 9. Here the CDR3 reads CASSFSRTGRYYGYTF. The CDR3, as DNA: TGTGCCAGCAGTTTCTCCCGGACAGGGCGATACTATGGCTACACCTTC.

In its sample, this clone was seen once. This chain links TRBV12-5 with TRBJ1-4, with 9 bases aligning to TRBD1. The CDR3 is 19 residues long. V was clipped by 3 bases and J by 0 bases; unmatched bases: 11. Germline V lookup: CDR1 LGHNT, CDR2 FRNRAP. CDR3 sequence reads: CASGFQTGGKTATNEKLFF. The CDR3 nucleotides are TGTGCTAGTGGTTTCCAGACAGGGGGGAAGACAGCAACTAATGAAAAACTGTTTTTT.

The chain links TRBV5-6 to TRBJ1-5; possibly TRBD1 for D (6 bases). The germline V gene encodes CDR1 SGHDT and CDR2 YYEEEE. V was trimmed by 3 bases and J by 5 bases, leaving 15 bases between them. This CDR3 region has 15 residues. CDR3: CASSWGGRGHQPQHF. CDR3 sequence (DNA): TGTGCCAGCAGCTGGGGGGGCAGGGGACATCAGCCCCAGCATTTT.

This chain uses TRBV4-2 with TRBJ2-1, with 10 bases identical to TRBD2. The trim removed 0 bases at V and 6 bases at J, leaving 11 bases unmatched. This CDR3 is 18 amino acids long. Germline lookup yields CDR1 LGHNA and CDR2 YNFKEQ. In DNA, the CDR3 is TGTGCCAGCAGCCAAGATGGGAGTGGTACTAGCGGGGTCAATGAGCAGTTCTTC. This gives the protein CASSQDGSGTSGVNEQFF.

In the case of this clone: This CDR3 is also generated by other DNA sequences in the sample. This chain connects TRBV20-1 to TRBJ2-1; D ambiguous. The CDR3 totals 11 residues. CDR1 and CDR2 (germline): DFQATT, SNEGSKA (reference sequence). Deletions cut 2 bases from V and 4 bases from J, with 3 bases between. The CDR3: CSARQYNEQFF. The CDR3 coding sequence is TGCAGTGCTAGACAATACAATGAGCAGTTCTTC.

V is TRBV28 and J is TRBJ1-2; 12 bases are shared with TRBD1. Germline V gives CDR1 MDHEN, CDR2 SYDVKM. Germline trimming cut 3 bases from V and 4 bases from J; bases unmatched to any gene: 3. The length of the CDR3 is 15 residues. Written as DNA, the CDR3 is TGTGCCAGCAGTTTCGGGACAGGGGGCGGCTATGGCTACACCTTC. This encodes CASSFGTGGGYGYTF.

The chain employs TRBV3-1 (or the pseudogene TRBV3-2) and TRBJ1-2, with D hard to call. CDR3 length equals 14 residues. The germline V gene has CDR1 LGHDT and CDR2 YNNKEL (reference sequence). Trimming removed 1 base at V and 4 bases at J, with 10 bases between. Written as DNA, the CDR3 is TGTGCCAGCAGCCAAGGCGGCATATCCTATGGCTACACCTTC. This translates into CASSQGGISYGYTF.

The rearrangement joins TRBV4-2 to TRBJ2-5; a weak D match, TRBD2 (6 bases). Germline values: CDR1 LGHNA, CDR2 YNFKEQ. Trimming removed 4 bases from V and 4 bases from J, with 7 bases in between. The CDR3 covers 12 residues. The CDR3 region has the DNA TGTGCCAGCAGCCTTAGCGGAGAGACCCAGTACTTC. Translated: CASSLSGETQYF.

The gene calls are TRBV6-5 and TRBJ2-7, with 10 positions matching TRBD2. The CDR3 is 14 amino acids. Germline CDR1 MNHEY, CDR2 SVGAGI. J lost 4 bases, V lost 6 bases, and 6 bases had no gene match. In DNA, the CDR3 is TGTGCCAGCAGACATCTAGCGGGGGAATACGAGCAGTACTTC. Translating gives CASRHLAGEYEQYF.

The gene calls are TRBV29-1 and TRBJ1-2, with 11 bases fitting TRBD1. The ends lost 7 bases at V and 8 bases at J; junction bases unmatched: 3. From germline, CDR1 is SQVTM and CDR2 ANQGSEA. The CDR3 consists of 11 residues. In DNA form, the CDR3 reads TGCAGCGCCGGGACAGGGGGAGGCTACACCTTC. Translation: CSAGTGGGYTF.

The chain joins TRBV29-1 to TRBJ2-7, with TRBD2 matching 8 bases. The V gene's germline CDR1 is SQVTM and CDR2 ANQGSEA. This CDR3 region has 14 residues. V was clipped by 8 bases and J by 2 bases; unmatched bases: 11. The CDR3 DNA reads as TGCAGCATCACCGGGGGGGGCCGTACCTACGAGCAGTACTTC. Its protein is CSITGGGRTYEQYF.

J is TRBJ2-5 and V is TRBV11-3, with D tentatively TRBD2 (6 bases). The germline gives CDR1 SGHNT, CDR2 YENEEA. This CDR3 is 15 amino acids long. Trimming stripped 1 base from V and 2 bases from J, with 11 bases between. The CDR3 region has the DNA TGTGCCAGCAGCTTAGGGGGGGTCGCACAAGAGACCCAGTACTTC. Protein: CASSLGGVAQETQYF. The full variable domain, completed using reference TRBV11-3 and TRBJ2-5, is EAGVVQSPRYKIIEKKQPVAFWCNPISGHNTLYWYLQNLGQGPELLIRYENEEAVDDSQLPKDRFSAERLKGVDSTLKIQPAELGDSAVYLCASSLGGVAQETQYFGPGTRLLVL.

This clone has at least ten counts. The chain combines TRBV5-6 with TRBJ1-4; no clear D. CDR3 size: 18 residues. Germline V CDR1 and CDR2: SGHDT, YYEEEE. V gave up 3 bases and J gave up 0 bases, with 18 bases separating them. The CDR3 here is CASSSAANSPATNEKLFF. The CDR3 coding sequence is TGTGCCAGCAGCTCAGCCGCGAACAGCCCTGCAACTAATGAAAAACTGTTTTTT.

CDR3: CASSWTGLAGELFF. The DNA for the CDR3 is TGCGCCAGCAGCTGGACAGGGTTGGCCGGGGAGCTGTTTTTT. The chain joins TRBV5-1 to TRBJ2-2; 8 bases align to TRBD1. The length of the CDR3 is 14 residues. V gave up 3 bases and J gave up 6 bases; unmatched junction bases: 4. Germline assignment: CDR1 SGHRS and CDR2 YFSETQ.

The chain combines TRBV7-9 with TRBJ2-7; 11 bases fit TRBD2. The germline gives CDR1 SEHNR, CDR2 FQNEAQ (reference sequence). The CDR3 is 18 residues long. The trim removed 3 bases at V and 3 bases at J, leaving 13 bases unmatched. The CDR3 coding sequence is TGTGCCAGCAGCTTGGGGCTAGCGGGGGGCCAACCCTTCTACGAGCAGTACTTC. It specifies CASSLGLAGGQPFYEQYF.

The chain couples TRBV7-2 to TRBJ2-5, with D perhaps TRBD2 (6 bases). The CDR3 sequence is 15 residues long. V dropped 1 base and J dropped 1 base, with 10 bases sitting between them. Germline V gene sequence: CDR1 SGHTA, CDR2 FQGNSA. The CDR3 protein is CASSLGRGPQETQYF. CDR3 sequence (DNA): TGTGCCAGCAGCTTAGGGCGGGGCCCCCAAGAGACCCAGTACTTC.

This chain joins TRBV19 and TRBJ2-7; tentative D call: TRBD2 (6 bases). Between the trimmed V and J ends, which lost 4 bases and 3 bases, there was a span of 10 bases. CDR3 size: 13 residues. Germline V CDR1 and CDR2: LNHDA, SQIVND (reference sequence). The CDR3 reads CASSTTGLYEQYF. The CDR3 bases are TGTGCCAGTAGTACCACGGGACTCTACGAGCAGTACTTC.

V usage is TRBV19 and J usage is TRBJ2-1, with 10 nucleotides matching TRBD1. Unmatched junction bases numbered 7, after V lost 9 bases and J lost 2 bases. The CDR3 length is 15 residues. Per the germline V gene, CDR1 is LNHDA and CDR2 is SQIVND (reference sequence). The CDR3 nucleotides are TGTGCCAGCCTTGGAGGACAGGGGGCCTACAATGAGCAGTTCTTC. As protein: CASLGGQGAYNEQFF.

The chain has TRBV19 and TRBJ2-7, with D perhaps matching TRBD1 (5 bases). Germline CDR1 LNHDA, CDR2 SQIVND (reference sequence). The CDR3 covers 13 residues. The ends were cut back, 3 bases at V and 5 bases at J, with 11 bases in the middle. This CDR3 is CASSIGRAHEQYF. CDR3 bases: TGTGCCAGTAGTATTGGCAGGGCCCACGAGCAGTACTTC.

A remark on this clone: Different DNA sequences within this sample yield the same CDR3. The chain couples TRBV9 to TRBJ2-3, with 9 bases that match TRBD1. Trimming took 0 bases from V and 1 from J; bases not matched to a gene: 0. This CDR3 has 15 residues. Germline loops: CDR1 SGDLS, CDR2 YYNGEE. CDR3 sequence reads: CASSVGQGGTDTQYF. The CDR3 region has the DNA TGTGCCAGCAGCGTAGGACAGGGGGGCACAGATACGCAGTATTTT. The complete variable domain, with remaining parts taken from reference TRBV9 and TRBJ2-3, reads DSGVTQTPKHLITATGQRVTLRCSPRSGDLSVYWYQQSLDQGLQFLIQYYNGEERAKGNILERFSAQQFPDLHSELNLSSLELGDSALYFCASSVGQGGTDTQYFGPGTRLTVL.

This chain links TRBV15 with TRBJ2-1, with 7 positions matching TRBD1. CDR1 is LNHNV and CDR2 is YYDKDF in the germline V gene (reference sequence). V dropped 1 base and J dropped 8; count of bases not matched to a gene: 11. CDR3 length equals 16 residues. CDR3 loop: CATSRGLPTGSDEQFF. The CDR3 coding sequence is TGTGCCACCAGCAGAGGCCTTCCGACAGGGTCGGATGAGCAGTTCTTC.